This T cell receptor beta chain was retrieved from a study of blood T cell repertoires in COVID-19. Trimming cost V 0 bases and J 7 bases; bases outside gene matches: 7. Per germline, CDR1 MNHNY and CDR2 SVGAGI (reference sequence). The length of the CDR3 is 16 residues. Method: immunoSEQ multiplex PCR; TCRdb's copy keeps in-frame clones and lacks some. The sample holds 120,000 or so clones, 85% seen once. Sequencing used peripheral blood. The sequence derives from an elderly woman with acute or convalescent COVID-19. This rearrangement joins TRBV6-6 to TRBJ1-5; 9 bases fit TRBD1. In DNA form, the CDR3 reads TGTGCCAGCAGTTACTCGGATACAGGGGGCGGACAGCCCCAGCATTTT. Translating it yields CASSYSDTGGGQPQHF.